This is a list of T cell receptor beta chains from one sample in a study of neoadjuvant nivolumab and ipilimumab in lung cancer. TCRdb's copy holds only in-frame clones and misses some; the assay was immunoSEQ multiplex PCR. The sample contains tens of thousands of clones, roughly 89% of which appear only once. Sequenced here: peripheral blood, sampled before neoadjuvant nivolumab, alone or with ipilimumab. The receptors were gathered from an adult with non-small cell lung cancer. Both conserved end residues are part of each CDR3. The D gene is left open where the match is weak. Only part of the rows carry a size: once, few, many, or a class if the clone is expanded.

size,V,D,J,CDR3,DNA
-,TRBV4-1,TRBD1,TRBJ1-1,CASSHRGQGDSEAFF,TGCGCCAGCAGCCATAGGGGACAGGGGGATTCTGAAGCTTTCTTT
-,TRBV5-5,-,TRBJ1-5,CASSLEGIGNQPQHF,TGTGCCAGCAGCTTGGAGGGGATCGGCAATCAGCCCCAGCATTTT
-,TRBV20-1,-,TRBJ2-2,CSALDRELFF,TGCAGTGCACTGGACAGGGAGCTGTTTTTT
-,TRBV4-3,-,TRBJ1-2,CASSHYIQNYGYTF,TGCGCCAGCAGCCATTACATACAAAACTATGGCTACACCTTC
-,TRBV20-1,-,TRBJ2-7,CSARAGTEQYF,TGCAGTGCGAGAGCGGGTACCGAGCAGTACTTC
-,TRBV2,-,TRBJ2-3,CASSVGPTDTQYF,TGTGCCAGCAGCGTTGGACCTACAGATACGCAGTATTTT
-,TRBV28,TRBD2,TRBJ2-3,CASSPPWTSGRQKNTQYF,TGTGCCAGCAGTCCACCCTGGACTAGCGGGAGGCAAAAAAATACGCAGTATTTT
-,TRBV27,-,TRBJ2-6,CASSQNRVSGANVLTF,TGTGCCAGCAGTCAAAACAGGGTCTCTGGGGCCAACGTCCTGACTTTC
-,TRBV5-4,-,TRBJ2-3,CASTIGRVGYTQYF,TGTGCCAGCACCATCGGACGGGTTGGTTATACGCAGTATTTT
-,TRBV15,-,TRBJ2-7,CATSSGESYEQYF,TGTGCCACCAGCAGCGGGGAATCCTACGAGCAGTACTTC
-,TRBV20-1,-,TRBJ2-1,CSAYNEQFF,TGCAGTGCCTACAATGAGCAGTTCTTC
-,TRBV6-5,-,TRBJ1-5,CASSPTGIGNQPQHF,TGTGCCAGCAGCCCGACAGGAATAGGCAATCAGCCCCAGCATTTT
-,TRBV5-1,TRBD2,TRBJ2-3,CASSLARNSGQTDTQYF,TGCGCCAGCAGCTTGGCCCGTAATAGCGGGCAGACAGATACGCAGTATTTT
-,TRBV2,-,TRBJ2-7,CASSEISANLYEQYF,TGTGCCAGCAGTGAGATCTCGGCGAATCTCTACGAGCAGTACTTC
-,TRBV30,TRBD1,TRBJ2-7,CAWGQGGYEQYF,TGTGCCTGGGGACAGGGGGGCTACGAGCAGTACTTC
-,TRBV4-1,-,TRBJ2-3,CASSPTTRPDTQYF,TGCGCCAGCAGCCCAACGACTAGACCAGATACGCAGTATTTT
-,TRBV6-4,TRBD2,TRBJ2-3,CASAGTSGGTDTQYF,TGTGCCAGCGCCGGGACTAGCGGAGGCACAGATACGCAGTATTTT
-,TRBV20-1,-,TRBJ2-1,CSATRDELFF,TGCAGTGCTACCCGAGATGAGCTGTTCTTC
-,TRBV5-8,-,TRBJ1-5,CASSPVRGGQPQHF,TGTGCCAGCAGCCCCGTCAGGGGCGGTCAGCCCCAGCATTTT
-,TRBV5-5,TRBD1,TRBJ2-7,CASSLAGTGHSAYEQYF,TGTGCCAGCAGCTTGGCCGGGACAGGTCATTCGGCCTACGAGCAGTACTTC
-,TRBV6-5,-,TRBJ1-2,CASRRLLGNYGYTF,TGTGCCAGCAGAAGACTCCTCGGAAACTATGGCTACACCTTC
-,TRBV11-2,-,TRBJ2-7,CASSLSRSYEQYF,TGTGCCAGCAGCCTTAGCCGGAGTTACGAGCAGTACTTC
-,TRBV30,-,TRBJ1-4,CAWSVTNNEKLFF,TGTGCCTGGAGTGTAACAAATAATGAAAAACTGTTTTTT
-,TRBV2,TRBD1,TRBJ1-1,CASSGPTGPNTEAFF,TGTGCCAGCAGTGGACCGACAGGGCCGAACACTGAAGCTTTCTTT
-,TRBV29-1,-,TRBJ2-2,CSVERGAPVSGTGELFF,TGCAGCGTTGAGAGGGGGGCTCCAGTCTCAGGGACCGGGGAGCTGTTTTTT
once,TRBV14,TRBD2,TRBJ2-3,CASSRLPGLDGYF,TGTGCCAGCAGCCGACTTCCGGGACTAGACGGGTATTTT
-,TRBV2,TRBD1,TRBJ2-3,CASSEEGQGRDTQYF,TGTGCCAGCAGTGAAGAGGGACAGGGAAGGGATACGCAGTATTTT
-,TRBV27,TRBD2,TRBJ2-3,CASRRGTSGTDTQYF,TGTGCCAGCAGGAGAGGGACTAGCGGCACAGATACGCAGTATTTT
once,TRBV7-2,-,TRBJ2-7,CASSPASYEQYF,TGTGCCAGCAGCCCGGCCTCCTACGAGCAGTACTTC
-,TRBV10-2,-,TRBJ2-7,CASSRSNEQYF,TGCGCCAGCAGTCGCAGTAACGAGCAGTACTTC
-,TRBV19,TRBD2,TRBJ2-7,CASSIAGSGSSYEQYF,TGTGCCAGTAGTATAGCGGGTAGCGGGAGCTCGTACGAGCAGTACTTC
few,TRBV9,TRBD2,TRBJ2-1,CASSIAGGNNEQFF,TGTGCCAGCAGCATAGCGGGAGGCAACAATGAGCAGTTCTTC
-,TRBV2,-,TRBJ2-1,CASSDSLSYNEQFF,TGTGCCAGCAGTGACAGTCTCTCCTACAATGAGCAGTTCTTC
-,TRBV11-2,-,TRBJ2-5,CASSLAMTGASQETQYF,TGTGCCAGCAGCTTAGCAATGACAGGAGCGTCCCAAGAGACCCAGTACTTC
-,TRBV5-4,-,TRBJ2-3,CASSRDGTDTQYF,TGTGCCAGCAGCCGCGACGGCACAGATACGCAGTATTTT
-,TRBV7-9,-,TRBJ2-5,CASSLPPGESQETQYF,TGTGCCAGCAGCTTACCACCGGGGGAGAGCCAAGAGACCCAGTACTTC
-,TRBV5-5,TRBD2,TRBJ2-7,CASSFLLRTSDYEQYF,TGTGCCAGCAGCTTTTTGCTCAGGACTAGCGACTACGAGCAGTACTTC
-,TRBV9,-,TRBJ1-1,CASSVSDMNTEAFF,TGTGCCAGCAGCGTATCAGATATGAACACTGAAGCTTTCTTT
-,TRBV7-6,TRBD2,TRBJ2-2,CASSLDPGGTQNTGELFF,TGTGCCAGCAGCTTAGATCCGGGGGGGACACAGAACACCGGGGAGCTGTTTTTT
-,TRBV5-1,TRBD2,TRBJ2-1,CASSFSLAGGANEQFF,TGCGCCAGCAGCTTTTCCCTAGCGGGAGGGGCCAATGAGCAGTTCTTC
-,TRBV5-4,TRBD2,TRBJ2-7,CASSTGTSGTLYEQYF,TGTGCCAGCAGCACCGGGACTAGCGGGACTTTATACGAGCAGTACTTC
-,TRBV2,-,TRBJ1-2,CASNPAANYGYTF,TGTGCCAGCAACCCGGCAGCTAACTATGGCTACACCTTC
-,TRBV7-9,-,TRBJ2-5,CASSSPAGAWETQYF,TGTGCCAGCAGCTCCCCGGCCGGGGCTTGGGAGACCCAGTACTTC
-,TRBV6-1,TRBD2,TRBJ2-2,CASRPAGVAGGELFF,TGTGCCAGCAGGCCAGCGGGAGTCGCTGGCGGGGAGCTGTTTTTT
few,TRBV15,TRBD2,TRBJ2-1,CATSNGLGDVNEQFF,TGTGCCACCAGCAACGGACTAGGGGACGTCAATGAGCAGTTCTTC
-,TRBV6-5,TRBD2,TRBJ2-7,CASSKWTSGSYEQYF,TGTGCCAGCAGTAAATGGACTAGCGGGAGCTACGAGCAGTACTTC
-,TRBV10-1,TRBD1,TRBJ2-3,CASSPEQGAGTDTQYF,TGCGCCAGCAGCCCGGAACAGGGGGCAGGCACAGATACGCAGTATTTT
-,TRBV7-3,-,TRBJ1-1,CASSLISLPNTEAFF,TGTGCCAGCAGCTTGATCTCCCTTCCGAACACTGAAGCTTTCTTT